This T cell receptor (beta chain) was recovered during a study of beta chain features in type 1 diabetes. Whole-study context: All samples yielded some 110 million examined sorted cells. General study points: PCR might show a preference for shorter templates, equally across patients and controls. For Type 1 diabetes patients, all four CD4+ subsets carried TCRB CDR3s that were moderately but significantly shorter.

On this clone: Its antigen is unidentified.

Investigators reverse transcribed all isolated RNA, so they sequenced expressed TCRB transcripts. Sequenced by immunoSEQ multiplex PCR; TCRdb stores in-frame clones only, minus some. The sample carries under 150,000 clones, 40% to 55% recorded once. V lost 7 bases and J lost 8, with 11 bases in between. The germline CDR1 and CDR2 sequences are MDHEN and SYDVKM. The CDR3 consists of 11 residues. Each of the CD4+ naive, central memory, regulatory and stem cell-like memory populations was sorted via CD45RO/CCR7/CD25/CD127/CD95/CD27. The sequence derives from a man between 18 and 29 years old in good health. The chain recombines TRBV28 with TRBJ1-2, with D maybe TRBD1 (6 bases). The sequencing sample was made of Tregs from blood. DNA of the CDR3: TGTGCCAGCAAATTTACAGGGGGCTACACCTTC. It translates to CASKFTGGYTF.